One and the same sample provided the 7 T cell receptor beta chains below, sequenced in a study of blood T cell repertoires in COVID-19. Clones were sequenced by immunoSEQ multiplex PCR, and TCRdb holds only the in-frame ones, with some missing. The data contain about 34,000 clones, around 86% of them seen just once; the ten biggest clones take up approximately 15%. Sequencing was carried out using peripheral blood. The origin of the receptors is a woman aged 55-70 years with active COVID-19.

The CDR3 DNA reads as TGTGCCAGCAGTAGACAGGGTTTGAGGCAGTTCTTC. Translated, it gives CASSRQGLRQFF. The chain joins TRBV12-3 or TRBV12-4 to TRBJ2-1; 7 bases fit TRBD1. The length of the CDR3 is 12 residues. V trimming: 5 bases; J trimming: 12 bases; junction bases outside the gene matches: 7.

The J gene is TRBJ1-6, the V gene TRBV6-1, with D possibly being TRBD1 (5 bases). V was cut by 3 bases and J by 13 bases, with 13 bases left in between. This CDR3 is built from 13 residues. Germline CDR1 reads MNHNS; CDR2 reads SASEGT. The CDR3 region has the DNA TGTGCCAGCAGTGAGGGACTAGATCTGCCCCTCCACTTT. Protein product: CASSEGLDLPLHF.

The table lists this clone with a few counts. The rearrangement links TRBV5-1 to TRBJ2-5; TRBD1 matches at 8 bases. J was trimmed by 0 bases and V by 0 bases; bases with no gene match: 1. The germline CDR1 and CDR2 sequences are SGHRS and YFSETQ. The CDR3 is 15 residues long. The CDR3 reads CASSLGDRYQETQYF. The DNA of the CDR3 is TGCGCCAGCAGCTTGGGGGACAGGTACCAAGAGACCCAGTACTTC.

This clone was seen only once. The CDR3 coding sequence is TGTGCCAGCAGCGTAGAGGCTAGCGGGCCCTACGAGCAGTACTTC. Amino acids: CASSVEASGPYEQYF. The chain joins TRBV9 to TRBJ2-7; 8 positions match TRBD2. Germline-derived CDR1 and CDR2 are SGDLS and YYNGEE. V gave up 0 bases and J gave up 2 bases; unmatched junction bases: 4. The CDR3 has 15 amino acids.

The chain joins TRBV27 to TRBJ1-5, with a tentative D call TRBD1 (6 bases). Germline V gene sequence: CDR1 MNHEY, CDR2 SMNVEV (reference sequence). This CDR3 contains 13 residues. V lost 5 bases and J lost 3, with 8 bases in between. CDR3 protein: CASSRQVNQPQHF. The DNA of the CDR3 is TGTGCCAGCAGTCGACAGGTCAATCAGCCCCAGCATTTT.

The rearrangement links TRBV6-5 to TRBJ2-3, with D hard to call. V was clipped by 0 bases and J by 2 bases, with 9 bases between them. CDR1 is MNHEY, CDR2 SVGAGI, per germline. The CDR3 is 15 residues long. The CDR3 bases are TGTGCCAGCAGTTACTCGCGTACGATCACAGATACGCAGTATTTT. Its translation: CASSYSRTITDTQYF.

The chain recombines TRBV11-2 with TRBJ2-3; 7 nucleotides agree with TRBD2. The V segment lost 8 bases and the J segment 3 bases; nucleotides outside the gene matches: 11. Germline CDR1 and CDR2: SGHAT and FQNNGV. The CDR3 sequence is 15 residues long. CDR3 nucleotides: TGTGCCAGCTCCCCTCGGGGGGATGTAACAGATACGCAGTATTTT. It codes for CASSPRGDVTDTQYF.